This entry features one T cell receptor (beta chain) sequence. The source of the sample is a study of blood T cell repertoires in COVID-19. In the study overall: From the United States, Italy and Spain came samples of acute and convalescent COVID-19.

With 8 bases removed from V and 0 bases from J, the gap between germline ends came to 14 bases. Germline CDR1 reads MNHNY; CDR2 reads SVGAGI (reference sequence). This CDR3 spans 15 amino acids. Enrollment of patients from Seattle took place during active infection, with longitudinal follow-up. The assay was immunoSEQ multiplex PCR, and TCRdb's table has in-frame clones only and misses some. The repertoire includes 500,000 to 600,000 clones, roughly 91% of them detected once, and roughly 7.4% sits in the top ten. This TCR was recovered from a woman aged 50 to 60 with COVID-19, enrolled during active disease. This rearrangement joins TRBV6-6 to TRBJ1-3, with unresolved D. The sample comprised peripheral blood. The CDR3 reads CASGSGGNSGNTIYF. CDR3 DNA sequence: TGTGCCAGCGGCTCGGGAGGGAACTCTGGAAACACCATATATTTT.